This T cell receptor beta chain was identified in a study of cytomegalovirus exposure and HLA in healthy donors. Whole-study findings and limits: Rarity held for most TCR sequences, but there were some public TCRs that occurred in many donors. Under in vitro conditions, a few CMV-associated chains were confirmed as specific for CMV antigens.

This CDR3 is 15 amino acids long. Germline CDR1 reads SEHNR; CDR2 reads FQNEAQ (reference sequence). V lost 5 bases to trimming and J lost 2 bases; unmatched junction nucleotides: 4. Points on this clone: Antigen: not known.

Generated by immunoSEQ multiplex PCR, the TCRdb table keeps only in-frame clones and is missing some. Altogether 150,000 to 200,000 clones are present, approximately 88% being singletons, with the ten largest covering less than 9%. The source of this sequence is a man in his late teens or twenties in good health and CMV-seropositive. V gene TRBV7-9 combines with J gene TRBJ2-7, with 12 bases matching TRBD2. The sequenced sample consisted of PBMCs. The CDR3 coding sequence is TGTGCCAGCAGCGTGAGGACTAGCGGGACCTACGAGCAGTACTTC. Its translation: CASSVRTSGTYEQYF.